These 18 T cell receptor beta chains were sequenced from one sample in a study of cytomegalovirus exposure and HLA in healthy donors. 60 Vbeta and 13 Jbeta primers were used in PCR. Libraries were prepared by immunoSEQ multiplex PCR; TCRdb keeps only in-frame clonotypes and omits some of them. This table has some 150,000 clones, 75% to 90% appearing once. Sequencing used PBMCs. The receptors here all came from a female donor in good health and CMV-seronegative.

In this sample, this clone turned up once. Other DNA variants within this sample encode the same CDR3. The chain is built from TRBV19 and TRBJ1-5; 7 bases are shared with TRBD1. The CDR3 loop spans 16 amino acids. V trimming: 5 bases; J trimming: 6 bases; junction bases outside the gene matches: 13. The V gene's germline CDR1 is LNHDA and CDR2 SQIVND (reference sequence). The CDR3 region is CASSAIGGAGGQPQHF. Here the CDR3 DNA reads TGTGCCAGTAGTGCTATAGGGGGCGCAGGGGGTCAGCCCCAGCATTTT.

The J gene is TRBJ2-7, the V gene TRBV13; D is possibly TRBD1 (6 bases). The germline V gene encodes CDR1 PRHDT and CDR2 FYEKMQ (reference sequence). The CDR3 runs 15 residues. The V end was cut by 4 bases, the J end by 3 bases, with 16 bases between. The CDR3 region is CASSSTGLNGYEQYF. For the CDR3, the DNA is TGTGCCAGCAGCTCAACAGGGTTGAACGGCTACGAGCAGTACTTC.

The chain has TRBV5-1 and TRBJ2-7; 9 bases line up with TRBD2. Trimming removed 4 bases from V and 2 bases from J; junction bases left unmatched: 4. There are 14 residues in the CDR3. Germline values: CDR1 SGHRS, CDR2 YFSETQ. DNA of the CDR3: TGCGCCAGCAGCGCGCTAGCGGGACCCTACGAGCAGTACTTC. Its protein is CASSALAGPYEQYF. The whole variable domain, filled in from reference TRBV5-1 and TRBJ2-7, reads KAGVTQTPRYLIKTRGQQVTLSCSPISGHRSVSWYQQTPGQGLQFLFEYFSETQRNKGNFPGRFSGRQFSNSRSEMNVSTLELGDSALYLCASSALAGPYEQYFGPGTRLTVT.

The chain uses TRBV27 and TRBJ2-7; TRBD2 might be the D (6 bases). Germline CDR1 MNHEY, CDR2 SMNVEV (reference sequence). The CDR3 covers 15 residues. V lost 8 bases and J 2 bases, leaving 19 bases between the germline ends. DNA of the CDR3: TGTGCCAGCGCCCTTAGCGGAAAAGCCGCCTACGAGCAGTACTTC. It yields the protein CASALSGKAAYEQYF.

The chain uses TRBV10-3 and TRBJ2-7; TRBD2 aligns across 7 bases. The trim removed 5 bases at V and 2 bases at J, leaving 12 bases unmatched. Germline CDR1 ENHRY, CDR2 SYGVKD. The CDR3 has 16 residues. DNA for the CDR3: TGTGCCATCAGTCACCGGGGAGGGAGCGCCGCCTACGAGCAGTACTTC. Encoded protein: CAISHRGGSAAYEQYF.

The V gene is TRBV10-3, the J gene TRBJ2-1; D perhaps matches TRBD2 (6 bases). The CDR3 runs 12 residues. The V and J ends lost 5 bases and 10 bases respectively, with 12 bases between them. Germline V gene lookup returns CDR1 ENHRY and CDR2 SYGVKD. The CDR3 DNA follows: TGTGCCATCAGTAACCTAGCGATGGAGCAGTTCTTC. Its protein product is CAISNLAMEQFF.

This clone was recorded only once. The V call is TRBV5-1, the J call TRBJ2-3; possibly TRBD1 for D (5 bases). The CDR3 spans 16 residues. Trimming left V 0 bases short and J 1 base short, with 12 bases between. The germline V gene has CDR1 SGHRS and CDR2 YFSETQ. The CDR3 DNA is TGCGCCAGCAGCTTGGCTTGGGGCGCGGGCACAGATACGCAGTATTTT. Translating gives CASSLAWGAGTDTQYF.

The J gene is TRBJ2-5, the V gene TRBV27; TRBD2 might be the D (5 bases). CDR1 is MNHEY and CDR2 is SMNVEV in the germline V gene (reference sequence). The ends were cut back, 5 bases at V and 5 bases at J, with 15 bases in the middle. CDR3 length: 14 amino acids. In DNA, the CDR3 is TGTGCCAGCAGTCCTAAAGTTGGAGGCGAGACCCAGTACTTC. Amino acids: CASSPKVGGETQYF.

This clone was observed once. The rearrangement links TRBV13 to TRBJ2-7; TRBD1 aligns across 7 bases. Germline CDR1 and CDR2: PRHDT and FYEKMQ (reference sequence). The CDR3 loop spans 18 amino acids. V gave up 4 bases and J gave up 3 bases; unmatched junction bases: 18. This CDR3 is CASSSSGYIGQVIYEQYF. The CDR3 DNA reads TGTGCCAGCAGCTCCAGTGGGTATATTGGACAGGTGATCTACGAGCAGTACTTC. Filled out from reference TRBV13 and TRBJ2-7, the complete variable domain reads AAGVIQSPRHLIKEKRETATLKCYPIPRHDTVYWYQQGPGQDPQFLISFYEKMQSDKGSIPDRFSAQQFSDYHSELNMSSLELGDSALYFCASSSSGYIGQVIYEQYFGPGTRLTVT.

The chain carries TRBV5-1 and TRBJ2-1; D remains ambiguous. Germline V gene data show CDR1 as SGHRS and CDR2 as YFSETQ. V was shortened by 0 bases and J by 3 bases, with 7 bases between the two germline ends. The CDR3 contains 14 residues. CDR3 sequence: CASSLGNSYNEQFF. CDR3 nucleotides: TGCGCCAGCAGCTTGGGAAACAGCTACAATGAGCAGTTCTTC.

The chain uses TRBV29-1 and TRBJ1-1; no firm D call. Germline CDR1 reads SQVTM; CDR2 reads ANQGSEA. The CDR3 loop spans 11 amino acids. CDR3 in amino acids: CSCVMNTEAFF. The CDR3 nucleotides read TGCAGTTGCGTCATGAACACTGAAGCTTTCTTT. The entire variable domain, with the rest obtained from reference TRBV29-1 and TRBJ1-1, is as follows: SAVISQKPSRDICQRGTSLTIQCQVDSQVTMMFWYRQQPGQSLTLIATANQGSEATYESGFVIDKFPISRPNLTFSTLTVSNMSPEDSSIYLCSCVMNTEAFFGQGTRLTVV.

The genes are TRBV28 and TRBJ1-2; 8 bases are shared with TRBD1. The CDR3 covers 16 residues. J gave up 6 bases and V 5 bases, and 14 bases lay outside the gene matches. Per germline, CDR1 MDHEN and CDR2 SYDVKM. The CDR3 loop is CASSPPIRGRDNGYTF. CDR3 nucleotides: TGTGCCAGCAGTCCCCCAATCAGGGGGCGCGATAATGGCTACACCTTC.

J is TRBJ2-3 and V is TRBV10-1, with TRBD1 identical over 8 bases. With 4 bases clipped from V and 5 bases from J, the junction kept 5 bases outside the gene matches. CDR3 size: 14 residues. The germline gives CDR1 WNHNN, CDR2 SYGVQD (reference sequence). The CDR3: CASSARTGRDTQYF. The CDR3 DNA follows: TGCGCCAGCAGTGCCCGGACAGGGCGAGATACGCAGTATTTT.

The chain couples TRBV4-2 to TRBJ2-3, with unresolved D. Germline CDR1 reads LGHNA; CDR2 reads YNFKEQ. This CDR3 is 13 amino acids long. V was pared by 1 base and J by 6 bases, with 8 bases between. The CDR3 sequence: CASSQGLFDTQYF. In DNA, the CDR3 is TGTGCCAGCAGCCAAGGGCTTTTTGATACGCAGTATTTT.

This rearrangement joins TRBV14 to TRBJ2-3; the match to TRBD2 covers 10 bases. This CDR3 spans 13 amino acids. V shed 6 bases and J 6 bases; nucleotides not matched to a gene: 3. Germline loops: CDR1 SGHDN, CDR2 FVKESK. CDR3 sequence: CASSLAGEDTQYF. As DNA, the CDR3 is TGTGCCAGCAGTCTAGCGGGAGAGGATACGCAGTATTTT.

CDR3 coding DNA: TGTGCCAGCAGCCCGGGAACCCACTATGGCTACACCTTC. Protein: CASSPGTHYGYTF. The chain joins TRBV7-9 to TRBJ1-2; no clear D. The CDR3 spans 13 residues. Germline V gives CDR1 SEHNR, CDR2 FQNEAQ (reference sequence). With 5 bases removed from V and 3 bases from J, the gap between germline ends came to 10 bases. The whole variable domain, filled in from reference TRBV7-9 and TRBJ1-2, reads DTGVSQNPRHKITKRGQNVTFRCDPISEHNRLYWYRQTLGQGPEFLTYFQNEAQLEKSRLLSDRFSAERPKGSFSTLEIQRTEQGDSAMYLCASSPGTHYGYTFGSGTRLTVV.

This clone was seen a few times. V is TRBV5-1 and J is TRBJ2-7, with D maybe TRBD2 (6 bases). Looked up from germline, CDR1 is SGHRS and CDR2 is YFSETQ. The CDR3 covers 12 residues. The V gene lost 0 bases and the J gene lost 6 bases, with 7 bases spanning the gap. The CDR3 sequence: CASSLGGVEQYF. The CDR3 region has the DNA TGCGCCAGCAGCTTGGGGGGGGTCGAGCAGTACTTC.

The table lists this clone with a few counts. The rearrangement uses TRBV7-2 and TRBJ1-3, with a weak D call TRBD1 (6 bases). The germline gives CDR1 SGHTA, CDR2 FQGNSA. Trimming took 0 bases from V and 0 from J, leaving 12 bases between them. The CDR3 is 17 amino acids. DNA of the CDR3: TGTGCCAGCAGCTTAGCTCAGACAGGAGTCTCTGGAAACACCATATATTTT. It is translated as CASSLAQTGVSGNTIYF.